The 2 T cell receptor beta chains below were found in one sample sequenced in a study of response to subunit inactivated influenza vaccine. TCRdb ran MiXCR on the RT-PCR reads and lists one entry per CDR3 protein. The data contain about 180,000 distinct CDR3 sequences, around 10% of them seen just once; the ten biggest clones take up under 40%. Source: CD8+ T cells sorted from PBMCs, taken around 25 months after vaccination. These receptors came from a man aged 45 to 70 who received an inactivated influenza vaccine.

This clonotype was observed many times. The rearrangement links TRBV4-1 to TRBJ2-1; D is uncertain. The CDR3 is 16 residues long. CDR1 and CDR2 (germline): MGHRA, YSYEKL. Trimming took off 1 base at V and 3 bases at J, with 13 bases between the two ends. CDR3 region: CASSQVARAFYNEQFF. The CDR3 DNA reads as TGCGCCAGCAGCCAAGTCGCCCGGGCCTTCTACAATGAGCAGTTCTTC.

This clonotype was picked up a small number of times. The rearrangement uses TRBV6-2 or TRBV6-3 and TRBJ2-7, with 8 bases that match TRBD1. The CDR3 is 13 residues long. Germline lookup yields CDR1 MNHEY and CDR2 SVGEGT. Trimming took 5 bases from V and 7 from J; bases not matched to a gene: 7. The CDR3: CASSGRTGWEQYF. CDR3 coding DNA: TGTGCCAGCAGTGGTCGGACAGGGTGGGAGCAGTACTTC.